The source of this T cell receptor (beta chain) is a study of CD8 T cells in ankylosing spondylitis. Study-level points and caveats: Ankylosing spondylitis blood seemed to carry a telltale TCR beta motif made of fewer than ten highly homologous variants.

Construction of TCR beta libraries was performed using quantitative 5'-RACE with molecular barcodes. TCRdb recomputed calls from the 5' RACE reads with MiXCR, one row per CDR3 protein. The data contain about 92,000 distinct CDR3 sequences, roughly 10% of them seen just once; the ten biggest clones take up approximately 4.8%. The table lists this clonotype with a few counts. The target antigen is unknown. The CDR3 is 15 residues long. V trimming: 5 bases; J trimming: 8 bases; junction bases outside the gene matches: 11. Germline V gives CDR1 GTSNPN, CDR2 SVGIG (reference sequence). The specimen sequenced was blood, either unsorted or a sorted T cell fraction (not recorded which). The receptor's source is a male donor with ankylosing spondylitis or in good health (not recorded which). This chain connects TRBV30 to TRBJ2-2; TRBD1 agrees at 10 bases. The CDR3 sequence is CAWRPGQGRWGELFF. In DNA, the CDR3 is TGTGCCTGGCGACCGGGACAGGGGAGATGGGGGGAGCTGTTTTTT.